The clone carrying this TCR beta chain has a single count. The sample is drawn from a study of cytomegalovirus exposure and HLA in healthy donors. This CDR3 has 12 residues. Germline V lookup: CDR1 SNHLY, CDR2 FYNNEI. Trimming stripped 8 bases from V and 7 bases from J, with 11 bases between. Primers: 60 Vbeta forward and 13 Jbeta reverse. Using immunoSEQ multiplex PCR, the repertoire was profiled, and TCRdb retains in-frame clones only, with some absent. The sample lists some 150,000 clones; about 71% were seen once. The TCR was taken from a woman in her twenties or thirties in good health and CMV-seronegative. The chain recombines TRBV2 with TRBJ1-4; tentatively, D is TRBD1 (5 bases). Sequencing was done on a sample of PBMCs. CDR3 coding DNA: TGTGCCAGCCGGTGGGGGGGTGAAAAACTGTTTTTT. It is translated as CASRWGGEKLFF.